The 17 T cell receptor beta chains presented below share a single source sample, sequenced in a study of CD8+ T cells in alopecia areata. In each case, RNA was isolated and then reverse transcribed into cDNA as the sequencing template. Method: immunoSEQ multiplex PCR; TCRdb's copy keeps in-frame clones and lacks some. The sample contains 100,000 to 150,000 clones, around 49% of which appear only once. The specimen was CD8+ T cells sorted from blood, collected at week 0. These receptors all come from a human donor with alopecia areata.

The rearrangement joins TRBV9 to TRBJ2-5, with D possibly TRBD2 on 6 matching bases. V was clipped by 4 bases and J by 4 bases, with 14 bases between them. CDR1 is SGDLS and CDR2 is YYNGEE in the germline V gene. The CDR3 is 14 residues long. The DNA for the CDR3 is TGTGCCAGCAGCCCCGACCGGGGAGGAGAGACCCAGTACTTC. It translates to CASSPDRGGETQYF.

The gene calls are TRBV5-1 and TRBJ1-1; 8 bases are a match to TRBD1. The CDR3 is 12 amino acids. Losses at the gene ends were 6 bases for V and 7 bases for J; bases not matched to a gene: 5. Germline CDR1 reads SGHRS; CDR2 reads YFSETQ. CDR3 loop: CASIDRGGEAFF. The CDR3 DNA reads as TGCGCCAGCATCGACAGGGGAGGTGAAGCTTTCTTT. Together with reference TRBV5-1 and TRBJ1-1, the CDR3 gives the full variable domain: KAGVTQTPRYLIKTRGQQVTLSCSPISGHRSVSWYQQTPGQGLQFLFEYFSETQRNKGNFPGRFSGRQFSNSRSEMNVSTLELGDSALYLCASIDRGGEAFFGQGTRLTVV.

The chain carries TRBV30 and TRBJ2-6; D remains ambiguous. V was clipped by 7 bases and J by 0 bases, with 10 bases between them. CDR1 and CDR2 from the germline V gene are GTSNPN and SVGIG (reference sequence). This CDR3 has 14 amino acids. The CDR3: CASTASSGANVLTF. In DNA form, the CDR3 reads TGTGCCTCAACAGCGAGCTCTGGGGCCAACGTCCTGACTTTC.

The chain couples TRBV5-1 to TRBJ1-2; no clear D. The CDR3 has 14 residues. Germline loops: CDR1 SGHRS, CDR2 YFSETQ. The V gene lost 0 bases and the J gene lost 3 bases, with 9 bases spanning the gap. For the CDR3, the DNA is TGCGCCAGCAGCTTGGATCTGGGAGACTATGGCTACACCTTC. Translating it yields CASSLDLGDYGYTF.

This clone is a singleton in its sample. DNA of the CDR3: TGTGCCAGCAGAGACTACTTCGGGGACGATGAGCAGTTCTTC. Encoded protein: CASRDYFGDDEQFF. The V call is TRBV2, the J call TRBJ2-1; D may be TRBD1 or TRBD2 (5 bases each). Germline V gene lookup returns CDR1 SNHLY and CDR2 FYNNEI. V lost 6 bases and J lost 8, with 17 bases in between. This CDR3 region has 14 residues. The complete variable domain, with remaining parts taken from reference TRBV2 and TRBJ2-1, reads EPEVTQTPSHQVTQMGQEVILRCVPISNHLYFYWYRQILGQKVEFLVSFYNNEISEKSEIFDDQFSVERPDGSNFTLKIRSTKLEDSAMYFCASRDYFGDDEQFFGPGTRLTVL.

This chain links TRBV9 with TRBJ2-7; D is undetermined. This CDR3 has 13 amino acids. Trimming took 4 bases from V and 6 from J, leaving 14 bases between them. CDR1 is SGDLS and CDR2 is YYNGEE in the germline V gene. In DNA form, the CDR3 reads TGTGCCAGCAGCCTCCGGCCCGCCCTCGAGCAGTACTTC. This encodes CASSLRPALEQYF.

This clone was observed a few times. This rearrangement joins TRBV29-1 to TRBJ2-5, with D tentatively TRBD1 (5 bases). V was shortened by 6 bases and J by 2 bases, with 16 bases between the two germline ends. CDR3 length: 14 residues. Germline lookup yields CDR1 SQVTM and CDR2 ANQGSEA. CDR3 DNA sequence: TGCAGCGTGGACCATGGGGCGGATCAAGAGACCCAGTACTTC. Amino acid sequence: CSVDHGADQETQYF.

The chain uses TRBV27 and TRBJ2-7, with TRBD1 matching 10 bases. Per the germline V gene, CDR1 is MNHEY and CDR2 is SMNVEV (reference sequence). The J segment lost 5 bases and the V segment lost 0 bases, leaving 7 bases of the junction unmatched. The CDR3 has 16 residues. DNA for the CDR3: TGTGCCAGCAGTTTATCCGCCGGGACAGGGGACCACGAGCAGTACTTC. Its protein is CASSLSAGTGDHEQYF.

The J gene is TRBJ2-2, the V gene TRBV30; possibly TRBD1 for D (6 bases). CDR3 length equals 14 residues. Germline assignment: CDR1 GTSNPN and CDR2 SVGIG (reference sequence). Deletions cut 5 bases from V and 2 bases from J, with 12 bases between. The CDR3 sequence: CAWGADSNTGELFF. CDR3 nucleotide sequence: TGTGCCTGGGGGGCGGACAGCAACACCGGGGAGCTGTTTTTT.

The rearrangement joins TRBV4-1 to TRBJ1-1, with unresolved D. In germline, CDR1 is MGHRA, CDR2 YSYEKL. The CDR3 spans 15 residues. Between the trimmed V and J ends, which lost 3 bases and 2 bases, there was a span of 13 bases. CDR3 sequence (DNA): TGCGCCAGCAGCCATGATCATGACGGCAACACTGAAGCTTTCTTT. It is translated as CASSHDHDGNTEAFF.

The chain couples TRBV5-6 to TRBJ2-7; the D gene is possibly TRBD1 (5 bases). The ends were cut back, 2 bases at V and 2 bases at J, with 8 bases in the middle. In germline, CDR1 is SGHDT, CDR2 YYEEEE. CDR3 size: 13 residues. This CDR3 is CASSFPGTYEQYF. Here the CDR3 DNA reads TGTGCCAGCAGCTTTCCAGGGACCTACGAGCAGTACTTC.

This rearrangement joins TRBV25-1 to TRBJ1-1, with 7 nucleotides matching TRBD1. V was clipped by 6 bases and J by 0 bases; unmatched bases: 7. This CDR3 contains 15 residues. Germline V gene sequence: CDR1 MGHDK, CDR2 SYGVNS. CDR3 sequence reads: CASSVIRGMNTEAFF. In nucleotides, the CDR3 is TGTGCCAGCAGCGTCATCAGGGGGATGAACACTGAAGCTTTCTTT.

CDR3: CASSFQTGPQETQYF. The CDR3 DNA follows: TGTGCCAGCAGCTTCCAGACAGGTCCCCAAGAGACCCAGTACTTC. The rearrangement joins TRBV7-9 to TRBJ2-5, with D possibly being TRBD1 (6 bases). Deletions cut 3 bases from V and 1 base from J, with 12 bases between. The V gene's germline CDR1 is SEHNR and CDR2 FQNEAQ (reference sequence). This CDR3 has 15 amino acids. Using reference TRBV7-9 and TRBJ2-5 for the parts outside the CDR3, the full variable domain is DTGVSQNPRHKITKRGQNVTFRCDPISEHNRLYWYRQTLGQGPEFLTYFQNEAQLEKSRLLSDRFSAERPKGSFSTLEIQRTEQGDSAMYLCASSFQTGPQETQYFGPGTRLLVL.

This clone was observed a few times. V is TRBV5-4 and J is TRBJ2-1; D perhaps matches TRBD2 (6 bases). Between the trimmed V and J ends, which lost 5 bases and 4 bases, there was a span of 13 bases. The CDR3 spans 14 residues. Per the germline V gene, CDR1 is SGHNT and CDR2 is YYREEE (reference sequence). The CDR3 here is CASSFPGLYNEQFF. In DNA form, the CDR3 reads TGTGCCAGCAGTTTCCCGGGACTGTACAATGAGCAGTTCTTC.

This clone appeared a few times. The V and J genes are TRBV27 and TRBJ2-2; D might be TRBD1 (6 bases). The CDR3 consists of 16 residues. V gave up 5 bases and J gave up 5 bases, with 18 bases separating them. Germline values: CDR1 MNHEY, CDR2 SMNVEV (reference sequence). The CDR3 sequence: CASSPMYRVQTGELFF. The DNA of the CDR3 is TGTGCCAGCAGTCCTATGTACAGGGTTCAGACCGGGGAGCTGTTTTTT.

The rearrangement uses TRBV9 and TRBJ1-1; D ambiguous. The CDR3 contains 15 residues. In germline, CDR1 is SGDLS, CDR2 YYNGEE. V lost 0 bases, J lost 3 bases, and 12 bases lay in between. CDR3 DNA sequence: TGTGCCAGCAGCGTAGGTCCCCGGGGAGACACTGAAGCTTTCTTT. It codes for CASSVGPRGDTEAFF.

Only a few counts were recorded for this clone. V usage is TRBV6-6 and J usage is TRBJ1-5; no firm D call. The V gene lost 8 bases and the J gene lost 1 base, with 9 bases spanning the gap. The CDR3 runs to 13 residues. The germline gives CDR1 MNHNY, CDR2 SVGAGI (reference sequence). In nucleotides, the CDR3 is TGTGCCAGCCTCATATCGAGCAATCAGCCCCAGCATTTT. Translation: CASLISSNQPQHF.